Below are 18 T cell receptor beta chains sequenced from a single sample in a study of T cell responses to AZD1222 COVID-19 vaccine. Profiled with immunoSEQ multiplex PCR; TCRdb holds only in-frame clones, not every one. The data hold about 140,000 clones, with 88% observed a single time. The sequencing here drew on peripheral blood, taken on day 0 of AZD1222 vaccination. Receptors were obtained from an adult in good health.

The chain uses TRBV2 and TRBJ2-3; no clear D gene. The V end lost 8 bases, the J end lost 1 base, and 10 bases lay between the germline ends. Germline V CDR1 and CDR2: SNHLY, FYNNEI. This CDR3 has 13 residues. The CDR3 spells CASQNPGTDTQYF. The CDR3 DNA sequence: TGTGCCAGCCAAAACCCTGGCACAGATACGCAGTATTTT.

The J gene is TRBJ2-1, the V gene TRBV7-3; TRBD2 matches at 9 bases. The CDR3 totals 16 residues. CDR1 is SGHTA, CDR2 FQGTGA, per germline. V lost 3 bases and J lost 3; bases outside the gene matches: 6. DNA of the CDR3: TGTGCCAGCAGCTTGGCTAGCGGGGCCCTCTACAATGAGCAGTTCTTC. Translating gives CASSLASGALYNEQFF.

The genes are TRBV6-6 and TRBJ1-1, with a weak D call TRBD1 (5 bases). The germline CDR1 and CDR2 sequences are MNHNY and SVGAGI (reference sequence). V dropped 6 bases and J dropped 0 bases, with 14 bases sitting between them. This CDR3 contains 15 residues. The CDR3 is CASRSWEGLNTEAFF. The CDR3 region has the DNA TGTGCCAGCAGGTCATGGGAGGGGCTGAACACTGAAGCTTTCTTT.

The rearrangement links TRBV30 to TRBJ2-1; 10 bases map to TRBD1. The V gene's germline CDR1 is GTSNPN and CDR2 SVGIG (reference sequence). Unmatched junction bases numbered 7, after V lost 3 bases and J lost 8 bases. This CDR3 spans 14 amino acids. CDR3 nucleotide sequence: TGTGCCTGGAGGGGCCGGGACAGGGGCTATGAGCAGTTCTTC. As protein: CAWRGRDRGYEQFF.

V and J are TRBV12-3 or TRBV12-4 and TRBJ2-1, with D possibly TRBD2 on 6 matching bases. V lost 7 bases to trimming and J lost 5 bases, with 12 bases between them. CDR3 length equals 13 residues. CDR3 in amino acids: CASTLGLHNEQFF. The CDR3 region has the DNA TGTGCCAGCACCCTGGGACTTCACAATGAGCAGTTCTTC.

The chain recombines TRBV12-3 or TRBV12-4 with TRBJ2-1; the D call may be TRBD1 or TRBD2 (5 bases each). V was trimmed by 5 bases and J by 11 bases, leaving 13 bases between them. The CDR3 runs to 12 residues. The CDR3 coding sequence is TGTGCCAGCAGTCGAATCGGGGACCAGCAGTTCTTC. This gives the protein CASSRIGDQQFF.

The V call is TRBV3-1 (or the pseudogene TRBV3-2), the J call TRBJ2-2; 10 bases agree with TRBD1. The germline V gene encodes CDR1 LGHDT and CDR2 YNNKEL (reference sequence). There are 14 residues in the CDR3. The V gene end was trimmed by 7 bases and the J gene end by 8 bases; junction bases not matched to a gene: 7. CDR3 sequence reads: CASNRDRGVGELFF. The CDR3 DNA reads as TGTGCCAGCAACCGGGACAGGGGCGTGGGGGAGCTGTTTTTT.

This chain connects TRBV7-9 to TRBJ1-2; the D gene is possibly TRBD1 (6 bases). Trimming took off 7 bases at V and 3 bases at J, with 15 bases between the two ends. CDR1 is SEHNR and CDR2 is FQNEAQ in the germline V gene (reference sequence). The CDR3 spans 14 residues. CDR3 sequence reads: CASKPTGTDYGYTF. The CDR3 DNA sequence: TGTGCCAGCAAACCTACAGGGACTGACTATGGCTACACCTTC.

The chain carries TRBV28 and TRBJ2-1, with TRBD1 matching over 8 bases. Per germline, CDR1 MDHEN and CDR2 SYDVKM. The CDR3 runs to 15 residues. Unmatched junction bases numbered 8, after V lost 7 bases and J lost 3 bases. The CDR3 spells CASTSDRVIYNEQFF. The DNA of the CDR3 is TGTGCCAGCACCTCGGACAGGGTAATCTACAATGAGCAGTTCTTC.

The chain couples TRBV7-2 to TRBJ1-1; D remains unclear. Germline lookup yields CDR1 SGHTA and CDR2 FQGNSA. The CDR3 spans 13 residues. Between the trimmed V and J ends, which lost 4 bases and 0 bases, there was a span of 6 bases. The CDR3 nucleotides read TGTGCCAGCAGCTCCGTACTGAACACTGAAGCTTTCTTT. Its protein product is CASSSVLNTEAFF.

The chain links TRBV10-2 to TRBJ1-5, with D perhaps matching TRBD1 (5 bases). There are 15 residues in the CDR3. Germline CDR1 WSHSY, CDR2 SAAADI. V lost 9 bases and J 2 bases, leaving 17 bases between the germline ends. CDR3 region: CARLSRGNGNQPQHF. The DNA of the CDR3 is TGCGCCAGACTAAGTCGGGGGAACGGCAATCAGCCCCAGCATTTT.

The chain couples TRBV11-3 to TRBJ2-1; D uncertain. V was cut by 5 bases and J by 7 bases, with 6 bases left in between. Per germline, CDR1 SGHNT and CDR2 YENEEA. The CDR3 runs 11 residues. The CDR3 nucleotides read TGTGCCAGCAGCGGCGAGAATGAGCAGTTCTTC. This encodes CASSGENEQFF. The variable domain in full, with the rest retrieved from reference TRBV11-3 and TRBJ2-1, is EAGVVQSPRYKIIEKKQPVAFWCNPISGHNTLYWYLQNLGQGPELLIRYENEEAVDDSQLPKDRFSAERLKGVDSTLKIQPAELGDSAVYLCASSGENEQFFGPGTRLTVL.

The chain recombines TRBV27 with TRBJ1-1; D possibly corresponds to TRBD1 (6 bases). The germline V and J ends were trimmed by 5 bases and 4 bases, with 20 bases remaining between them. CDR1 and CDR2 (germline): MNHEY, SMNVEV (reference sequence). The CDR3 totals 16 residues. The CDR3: CASSPTGQGYATEAFF. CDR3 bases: TGTGCCAGCAGTCCAACGGGACAAGGGTATGCCACTGAAGCTTTCTTT.

The CDR3 protein is CASSFRQDTEAFF. In DNA, the CDR3 is TGCGCCAGCAGCTTTAGACAGGACACTGAAGCTTTCTTT. The chain combines TRBV5-1 with TRBJ1-1; D is perhaps TRBD1 (6 bases). V was cut by 2 bases and J by 3 bases, with 8 bases left in between. The CDR3 runs to 13 residues. The germline gives CDR1 SGHRS, CDR2 YFSETQ.

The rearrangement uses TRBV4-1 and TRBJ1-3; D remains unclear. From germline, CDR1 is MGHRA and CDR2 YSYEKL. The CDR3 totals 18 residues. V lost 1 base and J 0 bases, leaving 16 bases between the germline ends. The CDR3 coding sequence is TGCGCCAGCAGCCAAGTCGACTTGGGATTCCTCTCTGGAAACACCATATATTTT. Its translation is CASSQVDLGFLSGNTIYF.

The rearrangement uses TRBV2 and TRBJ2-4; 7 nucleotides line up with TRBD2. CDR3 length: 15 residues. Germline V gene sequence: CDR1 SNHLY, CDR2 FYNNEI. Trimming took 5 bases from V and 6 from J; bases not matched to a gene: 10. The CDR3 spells CASSSGGSLINIQYF. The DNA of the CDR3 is TGTGCCAGCAGTTCTGGCGGGAGCCTGATAAACATTCAGTACTTC.

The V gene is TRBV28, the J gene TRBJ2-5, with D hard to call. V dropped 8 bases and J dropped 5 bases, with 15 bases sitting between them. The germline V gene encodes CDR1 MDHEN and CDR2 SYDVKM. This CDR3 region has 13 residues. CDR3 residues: CASSPYHRETQYF. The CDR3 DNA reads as TGTGCCAGCTCCCCTTACCATCGGGAGACCCAGTACTTC.

The CDR3 sequence is CASSDRGNQQPQHF. The CDR3 DNA reads as TGTGCCAGTTCGGACAGGGGAAACCAGCAGCCCCAGCATTTT. The rearrangement joins TRBV19 to TRBJ1-5; 9 bases are shared with TRBD1. Germline assignment: CDR1 LNHDA and CDR2 SQIVND (reference sequence). This CDR3 has 14 amino acids. V lost 8 bases and J lost 7; bases outside the gene matches: 9. The full variable domain, completed using reference TRBV19 and TRBJ1-5, is DGGITQSPKYLFRKEGQNVTLSCEQNLNHDAMYWYRQDPGQGLRLIYYSQIVNDFQKGDIAEGYSVSREKKESFPLTVTSAQKNPTAFYLCASSDRGNQQPQHFGDGTRLSIL.